Described below is a single T cell receptor (beta chain) sequence and its context. Its specificity is unknown. One end of the junction is discordant with germline, which a read error may explain. The sample's treatment: approximately nine-day PBMC culture with coronavirus spike peptide pools or control peptides (ViraFEST assay). These data come from a study of vaccination and CD4 T cells after COVID-19. The length of the CDR3 is 15 residues. CDR1 is LGHNA, CDR2 YNFKEQ, per germline. An Oncomine TCR Beta short-read assay was used to sequence the DNA from cultured CD4+ T cells. TCRdb re-called the PCR reads with MiXCR, one entry per CDR3 protein. The sample yields 15,000 to 20,000 distinct CDR3 sequences, 50% seen once.

This clonotype originated in a human donor who had recovered from COVID-19. The chain has TRBV4-2 and TRBJ1-5; TRBD1 matches 8 bases. The sample taken for sequencing was CD4+ T cells from blood, cultured in vitro. CDR3 amino acids: CTSSLDRGGNQPQHF. In nucleotides, the CDR3 is TGTACCAGCAGCCTCGACAGGGGTGGCAATCAGCCCCAGCATTTT.